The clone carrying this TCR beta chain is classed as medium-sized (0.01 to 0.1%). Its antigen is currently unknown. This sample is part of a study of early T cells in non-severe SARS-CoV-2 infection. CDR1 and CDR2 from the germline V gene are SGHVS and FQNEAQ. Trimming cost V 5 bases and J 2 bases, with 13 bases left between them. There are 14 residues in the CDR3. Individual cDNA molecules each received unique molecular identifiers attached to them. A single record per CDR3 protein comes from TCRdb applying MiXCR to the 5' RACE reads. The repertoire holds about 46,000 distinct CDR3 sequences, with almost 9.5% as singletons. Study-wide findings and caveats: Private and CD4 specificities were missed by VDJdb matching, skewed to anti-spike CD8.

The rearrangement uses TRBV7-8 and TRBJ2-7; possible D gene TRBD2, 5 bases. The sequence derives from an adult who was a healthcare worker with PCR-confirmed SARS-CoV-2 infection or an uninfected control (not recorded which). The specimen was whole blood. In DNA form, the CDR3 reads TGTGCCAGCAGCGCAGCGGTACTGACCTACGAGCAGTACTTC. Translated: CASSAAVLTYEQYF.